The source of this T cell receptor beta chain is a study of blood T cell repertoires in COVID-19. Study as a whole: COVID-19 samples from acute and convalescent phases originated in the United States, Italy and Spain. T cells, B-cell-depleted T cells, or PBMCs provided the cDNA or gDNA that served as material.

Participants were aged roughly 18 to 89 years from more than 20 US areas. Participant-reported clinical history was the basis for cohort assignment. Germline V gene data show CDR1 as SGHTA and CDR2 as FQGNSA. The CDR3 is 17 residues long. V lost 1 base and J lost 2, with 15 bases in between. TCRdb keeps only in-frame clones here, not all; method: immunoSEQ multiplex PCR. The table lists around 500,000 clones, roughly nine tenths of them singletons, with 6.5% to 9.5% in the top ten. The V call is TRBV7-2, the J call TRBJ1-5; no firm D call. This clonotype was sampled from a woman aged 55-69 years who had recovered from COVID-19. Sequenced sample: PBMCs or T cells enriched from blood (not recorded which). CDR3 bases: TGTGCCAGCAGCTTAGTACCCTGGGCCGGGGGCAATCAGCCCCAGCATTTT. This gives the protein CASSLVPWAGGNQPQHF. Using reference TRBV7-2 and TRBJ1-5 for the parts outside the CDR3, the full variable domain is GAGVSQSPSNKVTEKGKDVELRCDPISGHTALYWYRQSLGQGLEFLIYFQGNSAPDKSGLPSDRFSAERTGGSVSTLTIQRTQQEDSAVYLCASSLVPWAGGNQPQHFGDGTRLSIL.